This T cell receptor beta chain derives from a study of T cells in narcolepsy. The CDR3 is 16 amino acids. Per the germline V gene, CDR1 is SGHNT and CDR2 is YYREEE (reference sequence). Trimming took 0 bases from V and 7 from J; bases not matched to a gene: 6. This table comes from immunoSEQ multiplex PCR, and its TCRdb copy is limited to in-frame clones, with some not included. The sample consists of roughly 34,000 clones, roughly four fifths of them appearing once. As for this clone: As yet, its antigen is unknown.

Study-wide findings and caveats: HCRT-specific and TRIB2-specific autoreactive clonotypes appeared among same-patient CSF and blood CD4+ clonotypes.

The chain carries TRBV5-4 and TRBJ1-6; 8 positions match TRBD1. The material sequenced was CD45RA- memory CD4+ T cells from PBMCs. The source of this sequence is a human donor with narcolepsy. CDR3 sequence (DNA): TGTGCCAGCAGCTTGGGGAGGACAGGGTTGAATTCACCCCTCCACTTT. Translating it yields CASSLGRTGLNSPLHF.